The T cell receptor beta chain under discussion was sequenced for a study of blood T cell repertoires in COVID-19. This CDR3 contains 13 residues. Clones were read by immunoSEQ multiplex PCR, and TCRdb kept only the in-frame ones, dropping some. The data show tens of thousands of clones, over 70% seen once. The chain employs TRBV21-1 and TRBJ2-1; the table calls TRBD2, which could not be checked here. TRBV21-1 is reported as a pseudogene. This TCR derives from a man aged 60 to 75 with acute or convalescent COVID-19. The sequencing sample was made of peripheral blood. The CDR3 spells CASSRNGRNEQFF. In DNA, the CDR3 is TGTGCCAGCAGCCGAAATGGGAGGAATGAGCAGTTCTTC.